Here is one TCR beta chain with its context. The table lists this clone with a few counts. The clone's antigen remains unknown. No much larger clone is present one base from it, and per-base qualities are unavailable. V is shortened by 7 bases, J by 2 bases, and the region joining them spans 15 bases. Spanning cysteine to phenylalanine, the CDR3 consists of 15 amino acids. The DNA shown is the 45-base CDR3, in frame from base 1. The germline V gene supplies CDR1 MDHEN and CDR2 SYDVKM. The time point label, read with the paper, signifies: baseline before oral tofacitinib. From alopecia areata patients, peripheral blood was collected along with lesional scalp punch biopsies. PBMCs were separated by density centrifugation and stained for CD3, CD4 and CD8, after which CD4+ and CD8+ T cells were sorted on a FACSAria. Libraries were made using the immunoSEQ multiplex PCR assay. RNA was extracted from all samples and reverse transcribed into cDNA as template for TCR sequencing. First-strand cDNA was synthesized using SuperScript III with a 2:1 mix of oligo-dT and random hexamers. Amplification bias was assessed with a synthetic immune receptor repertoire, and residual bias was removed computationally. The paper's data handling went like this. Raw reads were preprocessed for error removal, and CDR3 was defined according to IMGT conventions as running from the conserved cysteine to phenylalanine. Clonality was computed as 1 minus the Shannon entropy, with the entropy normalized by log2 of the number of productive unique TCRs. Scalp TCRbeta sequences were cross-referenced with sorted blood CD4 and CD8 repertoires so that the CD4 or CD8 identity of scalp clones could be inferred. The source is immuneACCESS, and TCRdb retained only in-frame sequences with V and J called. Part of the clones is not carried over; for the studies checked, unresolved V genes explain less than half of this, and the remainder is unexplained. The V and J calls and the clone size are those of that table, but D and trimming were determined from the DNA. The sample table records fewer than 150,000 clones; about 57% of these occur just once. Clones ranked in the top ten supply about 4.9% of the sample.

This entry belongs to a study of CD8+ T cells in alopecia areata (dated by TCRdb to 2016 to 2018). Study-level background: The treated patients, all with moderate-to-severe alopecia areata, were enrolled in an open-label pilot trial of oral tofacitinib given at 5 to 10 mg twice daily. Tofacitinib-treated patients had biopsies at baseline and at 4 and 24 weeks of treatment, with a later scalp biopsy in several patients. Tofacitinib was administered for 6 to 18 months, and 6 months of follow-up off drug were then conducted to assess delayed response and recurrence. On the human side, TCRbeta sequencing was run on scalp tissue and on sorted CD4+ and CD8+ peripheral blood T cells from healthy controls and from alopecia areata patients with either patchy or totalis/universalis disease. RNA came from the PAXgene miRNA kit for fixed scalp, the miRNeasy kit for PBMCs, and the RNeasy kit for mouse skin. TCRbeta CDR3 regions were amplified by immunoSEQ multiplex PCR with 35 Vbeta forward and 13 Jbeta reverse primers. The study used high-throughput TCRbeta sequencing to examine T cell clonal expansion in alopecia areata, in both the C3H/HeJ mouse model and human patients. Clonality in the scalp was compared among normal scalp (n=4), patchy alopecia areata scalp (n=8), and alopecia totalis/universalis scalp (n=8).

Overall study results and their limits: Shared TCR sequences between patients were less evident than in mice, which may be partly attributable to HLA diversity in the patient population. Compared with normal scalp, lesional scalp, particularly in alopecia totalis/universalis, had higher clonality and more expanded CD8+ clones, which suggests antigenic drive. Resident alphabeta T cells in normal human skin are also sequenced, complicating scalp TCR repertoire analysis, unlike mouse skin dominated by gammadelta T cells.

The TCR comes from a human donor with alopecia areata. The sample was CD4+ T cells sorted from blood, taken at week 0. The chain was built from TRBV28 and TRBJ2-1; a tentative D call is TRBD1 (6 bases match). The DNA reads TGTGCCAGCAATAAATCTACAGGGCCCTACAATGAGCAGTTCTTC. Its coded protein is CASNKSTGPYNEQFF. Where the CDR3 stops, the reference TRBV28 and TRBJ2-1 genes take over; the full variable domain is DVKVTQSSRYLVKRTGEKVFLECVQDMDHENMFWYRQDPGLGLRLIYFSYDVKMKEKGDIPEGYSVSREKKERFSLILESASTNQTSMYLCASNKSTGPYNEQFFGPGTRLTVL.